Following are 5 T cell receptor beta chains from one sample sequenced in a study of blood T cell repertoires in COVID-19. Some clones are missing from TCRdb's copy, which holds only in-frame ones; the method was immunoSEQ multiplex PCR. Of about 88,000 clones listed, 86% were seen once; the top ten hold about 25%. The sample consisted of peripheral blood. Receptors were obtained from a human donor in a cohort sampled during active COVID-19.

The chain combines TRBV6-2 or TRBV6-3 with TRBJ2-7; 15 positions agree with TRBD2. Germline V CDR1 and CDR2: MNHEY, SVGEGT. V gave up 4 bases and J gave up 0 bases; unmatched junction bases: 10. The CDR3 has 19 residues. The CDR3 here is CASSSAGLAGGPGSYEQYF. The CDR3 nucleotides read TGTGCCAGCAGTTCCGCCGGACTAGCGGGAGGGCCCGGCTCCTACGAGCAGTACTTC.

V is TRBV7-9 and J is TRBJ1-4; 9 nucleotides align to TRBD1. Germline values: CDR1 SEHNR, CDR2 FQNEAQ (reference sequence). The CDR3 has 16 amino acids. Germline trimming cut 3 bases from V and 6 bases from J; bases unmatched to any gene: 8. Here the CDR3 reads CASSFATGTGYEKLFF. For the CDR3, the DNA is TGTGCCAGCAGCTTCGCCACCGGGACAGGGTATGAAAAACTGTTTTTT.

V is TRBV10-3 and J is TRBJ2-1, with 10 nucleotides matching TRBD2. The ends lost 0 bases at V and 6 bases at J; junction bases unmatched: 8. CDR1 and CDR2 from the germline V gene are ENHRY and SYGVKD. The length of the CDR3 is 17 residues. The chain's CDR3 is CAISESGSGRATNEQFF. The CDR3 nucleotides are TGTGCCATCAGTGAGTCAGGGAGCGGGAGGGCGACCAATGAGCAGTTCTTC.

V gene TRBV2 combines with J gene TRBJ2-7; 7 nucleotides line up with TRBD1. The length of the CDR3 is 12 residues. The V gene's germline CDR1 is SNHLY and CDR2 FYNNEI. V was pared by 6 bases and J by 6 bases, with 5 bases of the junction left unmatched. The CDR3, as DNA: TGTGCCAGCAGGTTGGACAGGTTCGAGCAGTACTTC. Translating it yields CASRLDRFEQYF.

CDR3 DNA sequence: TGTGCCAGCCTCCTAAGCGGGACTGAAAATTCACCCCTCCACTTT. Amino acids: CASLLSGTENSPLHF. The chain couples TRBV6-5 to TRBJ1-6; the D gene is possibly TRBD1 (5 bases). From germline, CDR1 is MNHEY and CDR2 SVGAGI. The V end lost 8 bases, the J end lost 7 bases, and 18 bases lay between the germline ends. The CDR3 is 15 amino acids.